Presented here are 23 T cell receptor beta chains from one specimen sequenced in a study of T cells in severe cutaneous drug reactions. Libraries were made by iRepertoire multiplex PCR with TCR subtype-specific primers for bulk and single-cell sequencing. TCRdb re-called the multiplex PCR reads and gives one entry per CDR3 protein, without DNA. The table for this sample gives about 10,000 distinct CDR3 sequences. The patients sequenced had a carbamazepine-induced Stevens-Johnson syndrome or toxic epidermal necrolysis reaction. Material for sequencing was cells from a skin blister. These receptors came from a human donor with Stevens-Johnson syndrome, a severe cutaneous drug reaction.

The chain has TRBV12-3 or TRBV12-4 and TRBJ1-1. The length of the CDR3 is 11 residues. CDR3 residues: CASSSDYRVFF.

This rearrangement joins TRBV29-1 to TRBJ2-3; TCRdb reports TRBD2, a call that lacks DNA to check it against. Germline CDR1 SQVTM, CDR2 ANQGSEA. The CDR3 contains 14 residues. The CDR3 region is CSAAGRARTDTQYF.

V gene TRBV20-1 combines with J gene TRBJ2-1; TCRdb's D gene call, TRBD2, goes unchecked for lack of DNA. The CDR3 loop spans 15 amino acids. From germline, CDR1 is DFQATT and CDR2 SNEGSKA (reference sequence). CDR3: CSALNAGGSTNEQFF.

The rearrangement joins TRBV5-6 to TRBJ2-3; the D call from TCRdb, TRBD1, cannot be confirmed without DNA. The germline gives CDR1 SGHDT, CDR2 YYEEEE. The CDR3 is 16 residues long. CDR3 region: CASSLKWDSVLDTQYF.

Here the CDR3 reads CASSYPYRLAGEGDGNEQFF. The V and J genes are TRBV6-6 and TRBJ2-1; TCRdb's D call of TRBD2 is untestable without DNA. Germline CDR1 MNHNY, CDR2 SVGAGI (reference sequence). The CDR3 consists of 20 residues.

V gene TRBV20-1 combines with J gene TRBJ2-1. This CDR3 comprises 12 residues. Germline CDR1 reads DFQATT; CDR2 reads SNEGSKA (reference sequence). The CDR3 loop is CSARDLLDEQFF.

The chain links TRBV29-1 to TRBJ2-1; the TRBD2 assignment by TCRdb is unverifiable without DNA. The germline CDR1 and CDR2 sequences are SQVTM and ANQGSEA. CDR3 length: 13 amino acids. CDR3 sequence reads: CSVQVAGTVEQFF.

The chain uses TRBV29-1 and TRBJ1-2. The CDR3 is 14 amino acids. CDR1 is SQVTM and CDR2 is ANQGSEA in the germline V gene. The CDR3 is CSVERQRANYGYTF.

The chain joins TRBV29-1 to TRBJ2-7; without DNA, the TCRdb call of TRBD1 cannot be checked. Germline V gene data show CDR1 as SQVTM and CDR2 as ANQGSEA. The CDR3 loop spans 13 amino acids. Here the CDR3 reads CSVITGGEYEQYF.

This chain's CDR3 is CSVEDRRQGFMNTEAFF. The chain carries TRBV29-1 and TRBJ1-1; TCRdb lists TRBD1, though no DNA is available to test this call. This CDR3 region has 17 residues. Germline CDR1 is SQVTM and CDR2 is ANQGSEA.

The chain employs TRBV29-1 and TRBJ2-1; TCRdb returns TRBD1, unconfirmable since there is no DNA. The germline V gene encodes CDR1 SQVTM and CDR2 ANQGSEA. The CDR3 consists of 14 residues. The CDR3 loop reads CSVEGQGTYNEQFF.

J is TRBJ1-1 and V is TRBV10-3; the D call from TCRdb, TRBD1, cannot be confirmed without DNA. Germline V gene lookup returns CDR1 ENHRY and CDR2 SYGVKD. The CDR3 contains 15 residues. The CDR3 sequence: CAISGGAIGPLEAFF.

This chain uses TRBV29-1 with TRBJ2-1. Germline V gives CDR1 SQVTM, CDR2 ANQGSEA. The CDR3 totals 13 residues. CDR3: CSVAGGTYNEQFF.

Measured by frequency, this clonotype is large (0.1 to 1%). CDR3 in amino acids: CASSRNEKLFF. The V and J genes are TRBV12-3 or TRBV12-4 and TRBJ1-4. This CDR3 spans 11 amino acids.

This chain links TRBV29-1 with TRBJ1-2; the TCRdb call, TRBD1, lacks DNA for checking. Germline CDR1 is SQVTM and CDR2 is ANQGSEA. CDR3 length: 15 amino acids. CDR3 region: CSVPLTGEVSIGYTF.

V usage is TRBV29-1 and J usage is TRBJ1-3; the TCRdb D gene call, TRBD1, has no DNA to confirm it. CDR3 length: 14 residues. Per germline, CDR1 SQVTM and CDR2 ANQGSEA. The CDR3 is CSVAEGGSGNTIYF. The entire variable domain, with the rest obtained from reference TRBV29-1 and TRBJ1-3, is as follows: SAVISQKPSRDICQRGTSLTIQCQVDSQVTMMFWYRQQPGQSLTLIATANQGSEATYESGFVIDKFPISRPNLTFSTLTVSNMSPEDSSIYLCSVAEGGSGNTIYFGEGSWLTVV.

J is TRBJ2-1 and V is TRBV29-1; TCRdb reports TRBD2, a call that lacks DNA to check it against. The CDR3 is 16 residues long. The germline gives CDR1 SQVTM, CDR2 ANQGSEA. The CDR3 region is CSVEILAQQNYNEQFF.

V usage is TRBV20-1 and J usage is TRBJ2-1. Germline V lookup: CDR1 DFQATT, CDR2 SNEGSKA (reference sequence). This CDR3 comprises 14 residues. The CDR3 region is CSARASQPYNEQFF.

The chain links TRBV29-1 to TRBJ1-3; the TCRdb call, TRBD1, lacks DNA for checking. The CDR3 spans 14 residues. Germline CDR1 reads SQVTM; CDR2 reads ANQGSEA. CDR3 sequence: CSVGLGQAGNTIYF.

The chain combines TRBV20-1 with TRBJ2-5; the TCRdb call, TRBD1, lacks DNA for checking. The CDR3 runs to 12 residues. Germline loops: CDR1 DFQATT, CDR2 SNEGSKA (reference sequence). CDR3 sequence reads: CSAPGDRLHQYF.

The chain joins TRBV20-1 to TRBJ2-5; TCRdb outputs TRBD2, but without DNA this stays unchecked. CDR3 length: 16 residues. Looked up from germline, CDR1 is DFQATT and CDR2 is SNEGSKA (reference sequence). The CDR3 region is CSARGWIAGGQETQYF.

The V and J genes are TRBV20-1 and TRBJ1-5; the D gene TCRdb calls, TRBD1, cannot be checked with no DNA. The CDR3 has 14 residues. CDR1 is DFQATT, CDR2 SNEGSKA, per germline (reference sequence). The CDR3 reads CSAKNRQGHQPQHF.

J is TRBJ1-2 and V is TRBV20-1. This CDR3 region has 13 residues. The germline gives CDR1 DFQATT, CDR2 SNEGSKA (reference sequence). The CDR3: CSASSGDLNGYTF.